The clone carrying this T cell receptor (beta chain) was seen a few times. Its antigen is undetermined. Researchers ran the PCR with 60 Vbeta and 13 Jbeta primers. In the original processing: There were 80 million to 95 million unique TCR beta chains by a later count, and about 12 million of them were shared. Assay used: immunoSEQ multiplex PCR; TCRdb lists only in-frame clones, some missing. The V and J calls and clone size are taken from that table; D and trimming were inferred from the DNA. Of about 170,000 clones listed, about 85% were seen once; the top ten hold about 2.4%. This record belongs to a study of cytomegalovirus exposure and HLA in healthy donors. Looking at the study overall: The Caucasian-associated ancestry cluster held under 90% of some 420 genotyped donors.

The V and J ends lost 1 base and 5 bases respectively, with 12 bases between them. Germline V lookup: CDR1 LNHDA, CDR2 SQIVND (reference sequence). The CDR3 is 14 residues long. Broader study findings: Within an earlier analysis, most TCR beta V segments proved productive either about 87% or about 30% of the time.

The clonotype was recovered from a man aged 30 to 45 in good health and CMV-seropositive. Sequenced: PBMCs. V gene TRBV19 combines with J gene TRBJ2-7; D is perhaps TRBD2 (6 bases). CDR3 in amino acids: CASSIGLATHEQYF. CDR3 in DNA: TGTGCCAGTAGTATAGGCCTAGCGACCCACGAGCAGTACTTC.